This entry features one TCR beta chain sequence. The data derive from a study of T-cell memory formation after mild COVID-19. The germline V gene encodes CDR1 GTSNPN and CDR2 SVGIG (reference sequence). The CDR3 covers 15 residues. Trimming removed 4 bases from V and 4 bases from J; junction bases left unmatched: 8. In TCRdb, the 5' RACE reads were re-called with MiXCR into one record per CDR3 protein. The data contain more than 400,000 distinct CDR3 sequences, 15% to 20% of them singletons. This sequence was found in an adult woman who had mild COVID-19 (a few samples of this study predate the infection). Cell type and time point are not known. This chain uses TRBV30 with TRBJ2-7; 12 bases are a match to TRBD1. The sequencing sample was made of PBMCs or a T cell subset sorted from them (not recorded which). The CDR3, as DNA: TGTGCCTGGACCCCACCGGGACAGGGGGCTTACGAGCAGTACTTC. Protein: CAWTPPGQGAYEQYF.